These T cell receptor beta chains were read from a single sample in a study of tumor-infiltrating lymphocytes in primary liver carcinoma. In TCRdb, the multiplex PCR reads were re-called with MiXCR into one record per CDR3 protein. This table holds under 25,000 distinct CDR3 sequences, approximately 71% found once. Source material: liver tumor tissue from sampling region 5. The receptors originated from a woman aged 25-40 years with primary liver carcinoma and hepatitis B virus infection. Each CDR3 is given with its conserved first and last residue. Only part of the rows carry a size: once, few, many, or a class if the clone is expanded.

v_gene: TRBV10-3
j_gene: TRBJ1-3
abundance: once
CDR3aa: CAISKSVSGNNIYF

v_gene: TRBV12-3/TRBV12-4
j_gene: TRBJ1-5
abundance: -
CDR3aa: CASSPTGNSNQPQHF

v_gene: TRBV4-3
j_gene: TRBJ1-2
abundance: -
CDR3aa: CASSQGEGRGRITTNYGYTF

v_gene: TRBV25-1
j_gene: TRBJ1-3
abundance: -
CDR3aa: CASTPVPPSPSGYTIYF

v_gene: TRBV11-3
j_gene: TRBJ2-1
abundance: -
CDR3aa: CASSSETNVQFF

v_gene: TRBV11-1
j_gene: TRBJ2-7
abundance: -
CDR3aa: CASSLATAYEQYF

v_gene: TRBV28
j_gene: TRBJ1-1
abundance: large
CDR3aa: CASSIRVEAFF

v_gene: TRBV4-3
j_gene: TRBJ2-7
abundance: -
CDR3aa: CASSRAVTRGHISYGQYF

v_gene: TRBV4-1
j_gene: TRBJ2-3
abundance: -
CDR3aa: CASCQLGMVAEDSDTQYF

v_gene: TRBV9
j_gene: TRBJ2-1
abundance: -
CDR3aa: CASNRDSLGNEQFF

v_gene: TRBV11-2
j_gene: TRBJ2-3
abundance: -
CDR3aa: CASSGTRQGRVDTQYF

v_gene: TRBV11-2
j_gene: TRBJ2-1
abundance: -
CDR3aa: CASSLEQWARRERGYYNEQFF

v_gene: TRBV11-3
j_gene: TRBJ2-7
abundance: many
CDR3aa: CASSLNLYEQYF

v_gene: TRBV11-2
j_gene: TRBJ2-5
abundance: once
CDR3aa: CTSRSRDSVHQETKYF

v_gene: TRBV7-9
j_gene: TRBJ1-2
abundance: -
CDR3aa: CASSLVSRGQTNGYTF

v_gene: TRBV4-3
j_gene: TRBJ1-2
abundance: -
CDR3aa: CASSQGEGRGWTATNYGYTF

v_gene: TRBV5-5
j_gene: TRBJ2-4
abundance: -
CDR3aa: CDSSIVGMREGSDIQYF

v_gene: TRBV6-2/TRBV6-3
j_gene: TRBJ1-5
abundance: -
CDR3aa: CASSCLDSHQPQHF

v_gene: TRBV5-1
j_gene: TRBJ2-1
abundance: -
CDR3aa: CASNSGLAGSNAQFF

v_gene: TRBV12-3/TRBV12-4
j_gene: TRBJ2-5
abundance: few
CDR3aa: CASGSYPGSEEAQYF

v_gene: TRBV11-2
j_gene: TRBJ2-1
abundance: many
CDR3aa: CASSLGLSEFF

v_gene: TRBV5-6
j_gene: TRBJ2-2
abundance: -
CDR3aa: CASSLAPRVAGELLF

v_gene: TRBV11-2
j_gene: TRBJ2-7
abundance: -
CDR3aa: CASSITGAGSWTYEQYF

v_gene: TRBV12-3/TRBV12-4
j_gene: TRBJ2-3
abundance: -
CDR3aa: CASSLRTWTRPGVVMDTQYF

v_gene: TRBV7-9
j_gene: TRBJ2-3
abundance: -
CDR3aa: CTSSPGLAGGLADTQYF

v_gene: TRBV28
j_gene: TRBJ2-1
abundance: many
CDR3aa: CASSLLKRAGPFRAEQFF

v_gene: TRBV4-3
j_gene: TRBJ2-7
abundance: -
CDR3aa: CASGQAVMGGHISYDQYF

v_gene: TRBV2
j_gene: TRBJ1-2
abundance: -
CDR3aa: CASRTVEPCTF

v_gene: TRBV19
j_gene: TRBJ2-1
abundance: many
CDR3aa: CASRTGINEQFF

v_gene: TRBV5-4
j_gene: TRBJ1-2
abundance: few
CDR3aa: CASSPPGLLFDGYTF

v_gene: TRBV6-5
j_gene: TRBJ2-7
abundance: -
CDR3aa: CASSYKGSSSYEQYF

v_gene: TRBV10-3
j_gene: TRBJ2-1
abundance: -
CDR3aa: CAIGPTATRDERFF

v_gene: TRBV13
j_gene: TRBJ2-3
abundance: -
CDR3aa: CVSSLDLTDTQYF

v_gene: TRBV5-8
j_gene: TRBJ2-7
abundance: -
CDR3aa: CASSFNGQSYEQYF

v_gene: TRBV11-1
j_gene: TRBJ2-6
abundance: -
CDR3aa: CVSSPSGVNVLTF

v_gene: TRBV24-1
j_gene: TRBJ2-1
abundance: once
CDR3aa: CATVTRDSYFWHEQFF

v_gene: TRBV29-1
j_gene: TRBJ2-3
abundance: -
CDR3aa: CSVSRASGSRSDTHYF

v_gene: TRBV11-2
j_gene: TRBJ2-1
abundance: -
CDR3aa: CASSTSLAGVCNEQFF

v_gene: TRBV29-1
j_gene: TRBJ2-1
abundance: -
CDR3aa: CSVHCGLHDYNEQFF

v_gene: TRBV24-1
j_gene: TRBJ2-5
abundance: many
CDR3aa: CATSDPGGTPLYF

v_gene: TRBV28
j_gene: TRBJ2-1
abundance: once
CDR3aa: CASNVSGNEQFF

v_gene: TRBV29-1
j_gene: TRBJ2-1
abundance: -
CDR3aa: CSGLPRQVVDEQFF

v_gene: TRBV20-1
j_gene: TRBJ2-7
abundance: few
CDR3aa: CSARDSGRASYEQYF

v_gene: TRBV28
j_gene: TRBJ2-7
abundance: once
CDR3aa: CASSLLGPAGAGEQYF

v_gene: TRBV11-2
j_gene: TRBJ2-1
abundance: once
CDR3aa: CASSIDLAGSVLQFF

v_gene: TRBV29-1
j_gene: TRBJ1-1
abundance: -
CDR3aa: CSVGNRQGTVNTEAFF

v_gene: TRBV4-1
j_gene: TRBJ1-4
abundance: few
CDR3aa: CASSQDLYRSNEKLFF

v_gene: TRBV12-3/TRBV12-4
j_gene: TRBJ2-7
abundance: -
CDR3aa: CTSSLGGQSYVQYF

v_gene: TRBV11-2
j_gene: TRBJ2-7
abundance: -
CDR3aa: CASSSWTGKGCEEYF

v_gene: TRBV6-5
j_gene: TRBJ2-7
abundance: -
CDR3aa: CARSHKDSSSYKQYF

v_gene: TRBV11-2
j_gene: TRBJ2-3
abundance: -
CDR3aa: CAGSRTRQGRGVTQYF

v_gene: TRBV28
j_gene: TRBJ2-1
abundance: -
CDR3aa: CASSSRLVLGQFF

v_gene: TRBV11-1
j_gene: TRBJ2-5
abundance: -
CDR3aa: CASSWAGATGTQYF

v_gene: TRBV28
j_gene: TRBJ2-1
abundance: -
CDR3aa: CANSLGASFYNEQFF

v_gene: TRBV5-6
j_gene: TRBJ1-6
abundance: -
CDR3aa: CASSLVALGPSLHF

v_gene: TRBV7-9
j_gene: TRBJ2-1
abundance: -
CDR3aa: CASSPRSSGTQFF

v_gene: TRBV11-2
j_gene: TRBJ2-7
abundance: -
CDR3aa: CAGSLGPSEQYF

v_gene: TRBV10-3
j_gene: TRBJ2-7
abundance: many
CDR3aa: CAISEWTGDMTYEQYF

v_gene: TRBV6-2/TRBV6-3
j_gene: TRBJ2-5
abundance: -
CDR3aa: CTSSPPDLRSETQYF

v_gene: TRBV11-3
j_gene: TRBJ2-1
abundance: -
CDR3aa: CTSSSNGNNEQFF